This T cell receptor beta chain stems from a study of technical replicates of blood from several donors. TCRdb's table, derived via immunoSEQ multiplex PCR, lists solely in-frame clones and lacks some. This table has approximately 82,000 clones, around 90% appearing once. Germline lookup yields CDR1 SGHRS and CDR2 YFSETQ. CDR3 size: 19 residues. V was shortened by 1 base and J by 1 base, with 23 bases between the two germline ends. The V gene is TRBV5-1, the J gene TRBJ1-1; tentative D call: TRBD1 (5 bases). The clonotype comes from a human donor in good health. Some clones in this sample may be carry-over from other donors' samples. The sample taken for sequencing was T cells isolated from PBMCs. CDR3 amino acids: CASSLYGAPGGLENTEAFF. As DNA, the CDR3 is TGCGCCAGCAGCTTGTATGGGGCCCCGGGTGGGCTTGAGAACACTGAAGCTTTCTTT.